Presented here are 3 T cell receptor beta chains from one specimen sequenced in a study of a mutant IDH1 vaccine in newly diagnosed glioma. No antigen has been assigned to these receptors. As to time point: week 35, safety follow-up. Doses consisted of 300 ug of mutant IDH1 20-mer peptide each, paired with topical imiquimod. The method was immunoSEQ multiplex PCR; TCRdb's version includes in-frame clones alone and lacks a portion of them. The data show around 50,000 clones, 88% seen once. The specimen was PBMCs, collected from a glioma patient whose treatment included an IDH1 peptide vaccine. These receptors all come from a woman in her thirties or forties with glioma.

The rearrangement joins TRBV6-5 to TRBJ2-7; weak D call: TRBD2 (6 bases). The CDR3 is 14 residues long. V dropped 3 bases and J dropped 6 bases, with 15 bases sitting between them. Germline V lookup: CDR1 MNHEY, CDR2 SVGAGI. DNA for the CDR3: TGTGCCAGCAGTTATACGTCAGGCGGGACCGAGCAGTACTTC. Translated, it gives CASSYTSGGTEQYF.

This clone was counted a few times. This chain uses TRBV6-5 with TRBJ2-2, with unresolved D. This CDR3 contains 16 residues. V shed 0 bases and J shed 1 base, with 9 bases lying between them. From germline, CDR1 is MNHEY and CDR2 SVGAGI. As DNA, the CDR3 is TGTGCCAGCAGTTACTCTATGGGCCGGAACACCGGGGAGCTGTTTTTT. Amino acid sequence: CASSYSMGRNTGELFF.

The chain uses TRBV4-2 and TRBJ1-3; D is perhaps TRBD1 (6 bases). V was cut by 0 bases and J by 0 bases, with 9 bases left in between. CDR1 LGHNA and CDR2 YNFKEQ come from the germline V gene. The CDR3 length is 16 residues. The CDR3 loop reads CASSQEGALSGNTIYF. CDR3 bases: TGTGCCAGCAGCCAAGAGGGGGCCCTCTCTGGAAACACCATATATTTT.